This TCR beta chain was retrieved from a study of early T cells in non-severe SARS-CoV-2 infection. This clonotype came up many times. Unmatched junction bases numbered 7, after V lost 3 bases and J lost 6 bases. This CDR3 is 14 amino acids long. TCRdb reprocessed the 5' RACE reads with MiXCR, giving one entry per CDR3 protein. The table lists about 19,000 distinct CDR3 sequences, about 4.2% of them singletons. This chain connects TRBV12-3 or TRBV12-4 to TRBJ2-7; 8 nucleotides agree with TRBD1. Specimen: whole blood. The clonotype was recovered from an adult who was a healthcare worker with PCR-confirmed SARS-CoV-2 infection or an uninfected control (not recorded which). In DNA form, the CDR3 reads TGTGCCAGCAGTTTTAGGCAGGGGGCAGCCGAGCAGTACTTC. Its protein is CASSFRQGAAEQYF.